The 26 T cell receptor beta chains below all came from one sample that was sequenced in a study of blood T cell repertoires in COVID-19. The assay was immunoSEQ multiplex PCR, and TCRdb's table has in-frame clones only and misses some. The sample lists about 170,000 clones; over 75% were seen once. The sample taken for sequencing was PBMCs or T cells enriched from blood (not recorded which). Receptors originate from a woman between 50 and 59 years old who had recovered from COVID-19.

CDR3 protein: CASSFSIATEAFF. The CDR3 DNA is TGTGCCAGCAGCTTCTCTATCGCGACTGAAGCTTTCTTT. The chain joins TRBV11-2 to TRBJ1-1; D gene uncertain. CDR1 and CDR2 from the germline V gene are SGHAT and FQNNGV. With 3 bases removed from V and 5 bases from J, the gap between germline ends came to 10 bases. The CDR3 totals 13 residues. The full variable domain, its missing parts supplied by reference TRBV11-2 and TRBJ1-1, is EAGVAQSPRYKIIEKRQSVAFWCNPISGHATLYWYQQILGQGPKLLIQFQNNGVVDDSQLPKDRFSAERLKGVDSTLKIQPAKLEDSAVYLCASSFSIATEAFFGQGTRLTVV.

Regarding this clone: This CDR3 fails to terminate in the conserved phenylalanine or tryptophan, so it likely reflects a read error. The DNA is left out, because the CDR3 cannot be placed on it with certainty; the CDR3 is given as TCRdb lists it. The rearrangement uses TRBV7-9 and TRBJ2-3; the table's D gene call, TRBD2, was not cross checked with the DNA. Counting both end residues, the CDR3 totals 12 amino acids. The germline gives CDR1 SEHNR, CDR2 FQNEAQ (reference sequence). CDR3 in amino acids: CASSSGGVFVLV.

This rearrangement joins TRBV19 to TRBJ2-1, with D possibly matching TRBD2 (7 bases). The CDR3 runs 15 residues. With 3 bases removed from V and 3 bases from J, the gap between germline ends came to 12 bases. Germline values: CDR1 LNHDA, CDR2 SQIVND (reference sequence). This chain's CDR3 is CASSIGGLGYNEQFF. In nucleotides, the CDR3 is TGTGCCAGTAGTATCGGGGGGCTGGGCTACAATGAGCAGTTCTTC.

The chain has TRBV5-1 and TRBJ2-5; D is possibly TRBD1 (5 bases). The CDR3 covers 14 residues. Trimming cost V 0 bases and J 5 bases, with 11 bases left between them. CDR1 and CDR2 (germline): SGHRS, YFSETQ. CDR3 coding DNA: TGCGCCAGCAGCTTGGCTATGGGGCTCGAGACCCAGTACTTC. Its translation: CASSLAMGLETQYF.

The rearrangement links TRBV6-5 to TRBJ1-6; D ambiguous. Trimming took off 4 bases at V and 1 base at J, with 8 bases between the two ends. This CDR3 has 15 amino acids. Germline CDR1 and CDR2: MNHEY and SVGAGI. The CDR3 spells CASSSEGSYNSPLHF. In DNA, the CDR3 is TGTGCCAGCAGTTCGGAGGGATCCTATAATTCACCCCTCCACTTT.

This clone was recorded a few times. The chain couples TRBV28 to TRBJ2-3, with D uncertain. The CDR3 runs to 15 residues. CDR1 is MDHEN, CDR2 SYDVKM, per germline. Trimming took 3 bases from V and 1 from J, leaving 11 bases between them. CDR3 nucleotides: TGTGCCAGCAGTTTCGCTTCCCTAGGCACAGATACGCAGTATTTT. Protein: CASSFASLGTDTQYF.

The CDR3 DNA reads TGTGCCAGCTCACCGGAGAGTGAGCAGTTCTTC. Translation gives CASSPESEQFF. V is TRBV18 and J is TRBJ2-1, with unresolved D. Per germline, CDR1 KGHSH and CDR2 LQKENI. V was shortened by 3 bases and J by 9 bases, with 6 bases between the two germline ends. This CDR3 contains 11 residues.

This chain links TRBV28 with TRBJ1-1; maybe TRBD1 (6 bases). The CDR3 is 12 amino acids. Germline V gives CDR1 MDHEN, CDR2 SYDVKM. The V gene lost 7 bases and the J gene lost 4 bases, with 10 bases spanning the gap. CDR3: CASITGTTEAFF. DNA for the CDR3: TGTGCCAGCATCACAGGGACCACTGAAGCTTTCTTT.

The chain uses TRBV5-1 and TRBJ2-1, with TRBD2 matching over 8 bases. Germline-derived CDR1 and CDR2 are SGHRS and YFSETQ. CDR3 length: 15 amino acids. Trimming cost V 2 bases and J 0 bases; bases outside gene matches: 1. The CDR3: CASSFLAGSYNEQFF. The CDR3 bases are TGCGCCAGCAGCTTTCTAGCGGGCTCCTACAATGAGCAGTTCTTC.

J is TRBJ2-2 and V is TRBV30; D remains ambiguous. Germline assignment: CDR1 GTSNPN and CDR2 SVGIG (reference sequence). This CDR3 is 14 amino acids long. The ends were cut back, 2 bases at V and 1 base at J, with 8 bases in the middle. The CDR3 nucleotides read TGTGCCTGGAGTTCCGGTCAGAACACCGGGGAGCTGTTTTTT. It specifies CAWSSGQNTGELFF.

V is TRBV5-1 and J is TRBJ2-7, with TRBD2 identical over 16 bases. The J segment lost 1 base and the V segment lost 5 bases, leaving 6 bases of the junction unmatched. The CDR3 consists of 17 residues. CDR1 and CDR2 (germline): SGHRS, YFSETQ. CDR3 coding DNA: TGCGCCAGCAGTCCGGGACTAGCGGGAGGGACGTCCTACGAGCAGTACTTC. Its protein is CASSPGLAGGTSYEQYF.

The chain joins TRBV30 to TRBJ1-5; TRBD1 matches at 10 bases. Germline loops: CDR1 GTSNPN, CDR2 SVGIG (reference sequence). Trimming at V came to 2 bases and at J to 5 bases, leaving 6 bases not matched to a gene. The CDR3 loop spans 15 amino acids. The DNA for the CDR3 is TGTGCCTGGAGTCGGCCGGGACAGGGGCATCAGCCCCAGCATTTT. Translating gives CAWSRPGQGHQPQHF.

This clone occurred a few times. The CDR3 reads CAWKGQGAGNEQFF. In DNA, the CDR3 is TGTGCCTGGAAGGGACAGGGGGCGGGGAATGAGCAGTTCTTC. The rearrangement uses TRBV30 and TRBJ2-1, with TRBD1 matching over 12 bases. The germline V gene has CDR1 GTSNPN and CDR2 SVGIG (reference sequence). J gave up 7 bases and V 4 bases, and 5 bases lay outside the gene matches. The CDR3 sequence is 14 residues long.

This chain links TRBV28 with TRBJ1-5; D remains unclear. The CDR3 runs to 16 residues. CDR1 and CDR2 from the germline V gene are MDHEN and SYDVKM. Trimming pared 2 bases from V and 3 bases from J, leaving 14 bases between. The CDR3 sequence is CASSLRTGMNNQPQHF. DNA of the CDR3: TGTGCCAGCAGTTTAAGGACTGGGATGAACAATCAGCCCCAGCATTTT.

The chain carries TRBV11-2 and TRBJ2-7; D might be TRBD1 (5 bases). Trimming removed 2 bases at V and 3 bases at J, with 8 bases between. Germline loops: CDR1 SGHAT, CDR2 FQNNGV. The CDR3 spans 13 residues. The CDR3 DNA sequence: TGTGCCAGCAGCTTATCTACAGGCTACGAGCAGTACTTC. Its protein is CASSLSTGYEQYF.

J is TRBJ2-5 and V is TRBV7-2; D call uncertain. V was cut by 5 bases and J by 0 bases, with 10 bases left in between. CDR3 length: 14 residues. From germline, CDR1 is SGHTA and CDR2 FQGNSA. The CDR3 DNA reads as TGTGCCAGCAGCCCCAGCGTAGACCAAGAGACCCAGTACTTC. Translating gives CASSPSVDQETQYF.

The chain has TRBV6-2 or TRBV6-3 and TRBJ1-2; tentatively, D is TRBD1 (5 bases). Germline CDR1 is MNHEY and CDR2 is SVGEGT. There are 14 residues in the CDR3. V shed 0 bases and J shed 4 bases, with 9 bases lying between them. The CDR3 sequence is CASSYSGTFYGYTF. DNA of the CDR3: TGTGCCAGCAGTTACTCCGGGACTTTCTATGGCTACACCTTC.

The rearrangement links TRBV6-2 or TRBV6-3 to TRBJ2-5; D not certain. The CDR3 totals 13 residues. CDR1 and CDR2 (germline): MNHEY, SVGEGT. Deletions cut 4 bases from V and 4 bases from J, with 10 bases between. The CDR3 here is CASSLVLVETQYF. CDR3 DNA: TGTGCCAGCAGTTTAGTGCTGGTAGAGACCCAGTACTTC.

V and J are TRBV15 and TRBJ1-1, with D maybe TRBD1 (6 bases). This CDR3 comprises 13 residues. The germline gives CDR1 LNHNV, CDR2 YYDKDF (reference sequence). Trimming shortened V by 0 bases and J by 4 bases, and 6 bases separated the two germline ends. The CDR3 coding sequence is TGTGCCACCAGCAGAGAAGGGGGCACTGAAGCTTTCTTT. It encodes CATSREGGTEAFF.

The V call is TRBV5-1, the J call TRBJ1-6; possible D gene TRBD1, 5 bases. The V gene lost 4 bases and the J gene lost 7 bases, with 12 bases spanning the gap. This CDR3 has 14 residues. Per germline, CDR1 SGHRS and CDR2 YFSETQ. This chain's CDR3 is CASSTGTSNSPLHF. CDR3 nucleotides: TGCGCCAGCAGCACCGGGACTTCAAATTCACCCCTCCACTTT. Supplemented by reference TRBV5-1 and TRBJ1-6, the full variable domain reads KAGVTQTPRYLIKTRGQQVTLSCSPISGHRSVSWYQQTPGQGLQFLFEYFSETQRNKGNFPGRFSGRQFSNSRSEMNVSTLELGDSALYLCASSTGTSNSPLHFGNGTRLTVT.

The chain carries TRBV24-1 and TRBJ2-2; the D gene is possibly TRBD1 (5 bases). The CDR3 runs to 13 residues. Deletions cut 1 base from V and 8 bases from J, with 7 bases between. CDR1 and CDR2 (germline): KGHDR, SFDVKD. The CDR3 DNA sequence: TGTGCCACCAGTGATTTCAACAGGGGGGAGCTGTTTTTT. This translates into CATSDFNRGELFF.

V gene TRBV7-3 combines with J gene TRBJ2-7; 7 nucleotides align to TRBD2. Germline values: CDR1 SGHTA, CDR2 FQGTGA. There are 13 residues in the CDR3. The ends lost 2 bases at V and 8 bases at J; junction bases unmatched: 6. This CDR3 is CASSLLAAGKQYF. In nucleotides, the CDR3 is TGTGCCAGCAGCTTACTAGCGGCCGGCAAGCAGTACTTC. Full variable domain (remainder filled in from reference TRBV7-3 and TRBJ2-7): GAGVSQTPSNKVTEKGKYVELRCDPISGHTALYWYRQSLGQGPEFLIYFQGTGAADDSGLPNDRFFAVRPEGSVSTLKIQRTERGDSAVYLCASSLLAAGKQYFGPGTRLTVT.

The genes are TRBV18 and TRBJ1-3; 8 bases align to TRBD1. Germline CDR1 and CDR2: KGHSH and LQKENI. Trimming took 4 bases from V and 2 from J; bases not matched to a gene: 7. CDR3 length: 16 amino acids. CDR3 region: CASSLWDRSPGNTIYF. The CDR3 coding sequence is TGTGCCAGCTCACTATGGGACAGGTCCCCTGGAAACACCATATATTTT. Full variable domain (missing parts from reference TRBV18 and TRBJ1-3): NAGVMQNPRHLVRRRGQEARLRCSPMKGHSHVYWYRQLPEEGLKFMVYLQKENIIDESGMPKERFSAEFPKEGPSILRIQQVVRGDSAAYFCASSLWDRSPGNTIYFGEGSWLTVV.

The genes are TRBV11-3 and TRBJ2-3; D remains unclear. The CDR3 covers 13 residues. With 1 base removed from V and 3 bases from J, the gap between germline ends came to 5 bases. Germline V CDR1 and CDR2: SGHNT, YENEEA. CDR3 nucleotides: TGTGCCAGCAGCTTAGTGCTAACAGATACGCAGTATTTT. Protein: CASSLVLTDTQYF. The full variable domain, rest sourced from reference TRBV11-3 and TRBJ2-3, is EAGVVQSPRYKIIEKKQPVAFWCNPISGHNTLYWYLQNLGQGPELLIRYENEEAVDDSQLPKDRFSAERLKGVDSTLKIQPAELGDSAVYLCASSLVLTDTQYFGPGTRLTVL.

The chain joins TRBV14 to TRBJ2-5; D is unresolved. This CDR3 has 14 residues. Germline V gene data show CDR1 as SGHDN and CDR2 as FVKESK. V was pared by 0 bases and J by 0 bases, with 5 bases between. CDR3 sequence reads: CASSQDSYQETQYF. The CDR3 DNA is TGTGCCAGCAGCCAAGACAGTTACCAAGAGACCCAGTACTTC.

The chain couples TRBV7-8 to TRBJ1-5; unclear D gene. The CDR3 sequence is 16 residues long. CDR1 and CDR2 (germline): SGHVS, FQNEAQ. The germline V and J ends were trimmed by 1 base and 2 bases, with 12 bases remaining between them. The CDR3 here is CASSLEGGYRNQPQHF. CDR3 in DNA: TGTGCCAGCAGCTTAGAGGGAGGGTATCGCAATCAGCCCCAGCATTTT.